This T cell receptor beta chain was sequenced during a study of blood T cell repertoires in COVID-19. Study summary: The United States, Italy and Spain supplied acute and convalescent COVID-19 samples. Sample material is recorded as cDNA or gDNA derived from T cells, B-cell-depleted T cells, or PBMCs.

The length of the CDR3 is 14 residues. Looked up from germline, CDR1 is MNHEY and CDR2 is SMNVEV (reference sequence). V lost 6 bases to trimming and J lost 1 base, with 10 bases between them. Authors' methods: Using reference gene primer amplification, nucleated cell counts were estimated. The method was immunoSEQ multiplex PCR; TCRdb's version includes in-frame clones alone and lacks a portion of them. Clonal size and the V and J genes are those of that table, whereas D and trimming came from the DNA. This table holds under 55,000 clones, roughly 90% found once. The chain links TRBV27 to TRBJ1-5; D uncertain. Sequenced material: peripheral blood. The sequence derives from a human donor in a cohort sampled during active COVID-19. CDR3 in amino acids: CASRSAGSNQPQHF. DNA for the CDR3: TGTGCCAGCAGATCTGCGGGAAGCAATCAGCCCCAGCATTTT.